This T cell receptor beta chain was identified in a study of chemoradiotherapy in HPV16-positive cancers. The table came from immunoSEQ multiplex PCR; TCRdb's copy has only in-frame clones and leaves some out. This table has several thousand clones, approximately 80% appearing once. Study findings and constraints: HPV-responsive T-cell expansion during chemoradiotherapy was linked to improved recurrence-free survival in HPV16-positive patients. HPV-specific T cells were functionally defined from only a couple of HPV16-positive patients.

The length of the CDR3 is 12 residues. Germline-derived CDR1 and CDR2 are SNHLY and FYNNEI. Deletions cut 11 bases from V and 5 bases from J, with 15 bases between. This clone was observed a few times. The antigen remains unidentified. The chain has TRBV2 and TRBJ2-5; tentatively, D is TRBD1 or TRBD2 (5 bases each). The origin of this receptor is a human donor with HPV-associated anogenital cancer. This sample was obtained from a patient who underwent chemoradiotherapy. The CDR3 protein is CAGGPVRETQYF. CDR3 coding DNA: TGTGCCGGGGGACCGGTCAGGGAGACCCAGTACTTC.